The table lists the clone carrying this T cell receptor (beta chain) with a count of one. What it recognizes is unknown. Through a sample-barcoded 5' primer and a J-beta primer mix, a second PCR was run for roughly 6 to 12 cycles. Template switching added a 12-random-nucleotide identifier to every cDNA molecule. TCRdb processed the 5' RACE reads anew with MiXCR; each CDR3 protein has one entry. The sample comprises approximately 830,000 distinct CDR3 sequences, about 59% of which are singletons, and 25% to 35% rests with the top ten. The length of the CDR3 is 15 residues. V was pared by 5 bases and J by 4 bases, with 10 bases of the junction left unmatched. Per the germline V gene, CDR1 is SGHTA and CDR2 is FQGNSA. This sample stems from a study of blood T cells in healthy people across ages. Study-level background: Template switching caught about one barcoded beta molecule for each two T cells.

Study-wide points: Long-lived donors exceeded aged donors in naive CD4+ cells and diversity. Roughly linear age-related decline in beta diversity appeared, significant by age around 40.

What was sequenced was blood. V and J are TRBV7-2 and TRBJ1-2; TRBD1 matches 7 bases. The source of this sequence is a young man in good health. CDR3 in amino acids: CASSPFQGGIYGYTF. CDR3 DNA sequence: TGTGCCAGCAGCCCCTTTCAAGGGGGCATCTATGGCTACACCTTC.